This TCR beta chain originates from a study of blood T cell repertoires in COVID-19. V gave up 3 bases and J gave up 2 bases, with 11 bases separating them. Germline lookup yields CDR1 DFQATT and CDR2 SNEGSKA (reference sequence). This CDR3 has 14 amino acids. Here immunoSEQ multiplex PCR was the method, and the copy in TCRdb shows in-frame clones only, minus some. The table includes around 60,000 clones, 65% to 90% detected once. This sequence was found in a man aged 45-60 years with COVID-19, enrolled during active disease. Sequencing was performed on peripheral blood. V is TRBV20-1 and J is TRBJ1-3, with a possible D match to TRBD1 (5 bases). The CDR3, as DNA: TGCAGTGCTAGTGGGACTGCACCTGGAAACACCATATATTTT. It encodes CSASGTAPGNTIYF.